This T cell receptor (beta chain) was captured in a study of vaccination effects on CD4 cells after COVID-19. Whole-study context: Each culture well received about 1.8 million PBMC. These cells were then cultured in IMDM with approximately 10 IU/ml IL-2 and 10 ug/ml peptides. Study outcomes and limitations: In the study, convalescent patients were few, and early post-infection timepoints were absent. Whether induced by infection or by vaccine, clones showed marked clonal contraction late after vaccination.

Profiled with immunoSEQ multiplex PCR; TCRdb holds only in-frame clones, not every one. The data show 45,000 to 50,000 clones, with 50% to 70% seen just once and about 5% held by the top ten. Points on this clone: Its cognate antigen is unknown.

It was after around eleven days of culture that CD4+ T cells were isolated. Nobody among the vaccine recipients had prior SARS-CoV-2 infection (nucleocapsid antibodies were negative). Germline CDR1 is KGHSH and CDR2 is LQKENI. V lost 4 bases to trimming and J lost 1 base, with 4 bases between them. The CDR3 runs to 12 residues. The chain recombines TRBV18 with TRBJ1-2; no definite D call. The source material was CD4+ T cells from PBMCs cultured without peptide, sampled before COVID-19 vaccination. The sequence came from a human donor who received a COVID-19 vaccine. As DNA, the CDR3 is TGTGCCAGCTCACACAATAACTATGGCTACACCTTC. As protein: CASSHNNYGYTF.